This T cell receptor delta chain emerged from a study of γδ T cells in repeated Plasmodium falciparum infection. Whole-study results and caveats: Vgamma9/Vdelta2+ T cells showed a stable polyclonal repertoire with shared TCRgamma sequences. Vdelta2-negative gammadelta repertoires appeared less diverse and less shared in Malian than Australian children.

Flow sorting of PBMC yielded separate Vgamma9/Vdelta2+ and Vdelta2-negative gammadelta T cell populations for bulk repertoire analysis. The germline V gene encodes CDR1 GEAIGNYY and CDR2 EKD. CDR3 length equals 19 residues. TCRdb re-called clones from the multiplex PCR reads via CATT. Of 93,000 or so delta-chain clones listed, 0.75% to 1% are singletons. This clone has more than one count but fewer than ten. Its antigen is still unknown. For this DNA, TCRdb reports the protein of a much larger clone, which diverges at residue 17, most likely from a read error; the protein presented here is translated directly from the DNA.

The J gene was not called, though the V gene is TRDV2. Sequencing was performed on gamma-delta T cells from blood. This sequence originates from a pool of human donors (malaria-infected and uninfected, not separated). The CDR3 spells CACDTIDRKQYSVTDKPIF. The CDR3 DNA is TGTGCCTGTGACACGATAGACCGTAAACAGTATTCAGTGACCGATAAACCCATCTTT.